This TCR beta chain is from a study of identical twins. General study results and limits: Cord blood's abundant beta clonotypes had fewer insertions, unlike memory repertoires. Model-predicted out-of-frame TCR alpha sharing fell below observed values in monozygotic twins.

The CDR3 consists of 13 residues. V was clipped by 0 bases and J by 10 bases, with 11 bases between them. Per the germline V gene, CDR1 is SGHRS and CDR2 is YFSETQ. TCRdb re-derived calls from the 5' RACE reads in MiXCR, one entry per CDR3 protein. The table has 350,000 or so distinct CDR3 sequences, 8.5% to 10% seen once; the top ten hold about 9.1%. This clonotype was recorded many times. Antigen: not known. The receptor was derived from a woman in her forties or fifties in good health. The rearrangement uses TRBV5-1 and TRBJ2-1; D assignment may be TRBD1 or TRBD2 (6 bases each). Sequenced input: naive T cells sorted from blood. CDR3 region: CASSLETGGEQFF. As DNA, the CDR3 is TGCGCCAGCAGCTTGGAGACCGGGGGCGAGCAGTTCTTC.